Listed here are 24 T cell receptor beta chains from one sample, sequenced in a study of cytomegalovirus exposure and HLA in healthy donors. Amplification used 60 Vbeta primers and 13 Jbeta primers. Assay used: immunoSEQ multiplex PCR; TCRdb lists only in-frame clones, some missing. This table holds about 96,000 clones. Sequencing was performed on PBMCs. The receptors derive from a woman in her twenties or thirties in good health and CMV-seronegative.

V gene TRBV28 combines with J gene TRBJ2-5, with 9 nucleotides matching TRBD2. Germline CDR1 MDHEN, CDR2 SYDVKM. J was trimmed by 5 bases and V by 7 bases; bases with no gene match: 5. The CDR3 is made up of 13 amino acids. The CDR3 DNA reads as TGTGCCAGCAAGCTAGCGGGAACGGAGACCCAGTACTTC. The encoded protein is CASKLAGTETQYF.

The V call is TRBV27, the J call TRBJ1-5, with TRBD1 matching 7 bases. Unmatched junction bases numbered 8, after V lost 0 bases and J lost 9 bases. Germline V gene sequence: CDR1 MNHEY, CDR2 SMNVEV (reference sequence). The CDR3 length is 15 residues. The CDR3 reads CASSLSGTAFWPQHF. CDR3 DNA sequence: TGTGCCAGCAGTTTATCTGGGACAGCGTTTTGGCCCCAGCATTTT.

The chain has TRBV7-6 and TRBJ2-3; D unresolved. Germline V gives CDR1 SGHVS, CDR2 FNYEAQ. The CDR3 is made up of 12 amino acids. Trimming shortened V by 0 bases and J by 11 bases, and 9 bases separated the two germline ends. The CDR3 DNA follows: TGTGCCAGCAGCTTAGCAACTAATAGGCAGTATTTT. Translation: CASSLATNRQYF.

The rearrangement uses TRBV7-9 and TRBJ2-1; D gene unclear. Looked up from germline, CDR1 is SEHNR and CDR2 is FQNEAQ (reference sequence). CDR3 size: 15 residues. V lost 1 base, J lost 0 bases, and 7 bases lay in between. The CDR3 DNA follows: TGTGCCAGCAGCTTAGTAATCAGCTCCTACAATGAGCAGTTCTTC. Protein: CASSLVISSYNEQFF.

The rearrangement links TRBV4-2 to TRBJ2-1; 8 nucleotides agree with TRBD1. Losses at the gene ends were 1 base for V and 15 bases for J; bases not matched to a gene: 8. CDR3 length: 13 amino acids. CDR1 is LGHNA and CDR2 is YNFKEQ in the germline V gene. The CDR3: CASSQGRAGGLFF. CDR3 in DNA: TGTGCCAGCAGCCAAGGTCGCGCAGGGGGCCTGTTCTTC.

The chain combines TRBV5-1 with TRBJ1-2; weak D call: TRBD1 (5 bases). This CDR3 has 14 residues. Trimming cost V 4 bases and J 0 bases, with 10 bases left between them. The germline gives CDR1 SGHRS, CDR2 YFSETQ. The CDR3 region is CASSMGLSNYGYTF. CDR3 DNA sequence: TGCGCCAGCAGCATGGGACTTTCTAACTATGGCTACACCTTC.

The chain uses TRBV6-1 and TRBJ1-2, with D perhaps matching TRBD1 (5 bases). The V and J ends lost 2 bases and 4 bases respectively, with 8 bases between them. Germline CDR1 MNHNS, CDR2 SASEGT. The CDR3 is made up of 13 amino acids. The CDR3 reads CASSEFDSYGYTF. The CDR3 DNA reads TGTGCCAGCAGTGAATTTGACAGCTATGGCTACACCTTC.

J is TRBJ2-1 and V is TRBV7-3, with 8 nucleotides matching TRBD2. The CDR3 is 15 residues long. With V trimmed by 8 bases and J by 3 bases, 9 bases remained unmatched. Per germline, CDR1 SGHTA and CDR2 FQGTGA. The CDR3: CASCPGSGGYNEQFF. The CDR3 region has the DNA TGTGCCAGCTGCCCCGGGAGCGGGGGCTACAATGAGCAGTTCTTC.

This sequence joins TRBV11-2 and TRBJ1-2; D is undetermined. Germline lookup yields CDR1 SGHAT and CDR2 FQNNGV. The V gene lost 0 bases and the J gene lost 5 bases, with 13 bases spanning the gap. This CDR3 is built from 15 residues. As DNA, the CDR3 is TGTGCCAGCAGCTTAGATCACCAGGTTTTTTATGGCTACACCTTC. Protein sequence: CASSLDHQVFYGYTF.

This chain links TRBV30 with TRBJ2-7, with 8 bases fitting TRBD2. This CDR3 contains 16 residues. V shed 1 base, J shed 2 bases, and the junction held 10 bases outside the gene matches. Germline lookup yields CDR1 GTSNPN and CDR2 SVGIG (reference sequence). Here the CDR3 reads CAWSEPGRGKTYEQYF. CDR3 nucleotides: TGTGCCTGGAGTGAACCCGGGAGGGGGAAAACCTACGAGCAGTACTTC.

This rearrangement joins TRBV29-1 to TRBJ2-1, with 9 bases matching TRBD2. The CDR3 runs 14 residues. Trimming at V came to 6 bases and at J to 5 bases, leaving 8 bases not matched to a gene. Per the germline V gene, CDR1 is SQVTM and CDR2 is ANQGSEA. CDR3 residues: CSVPGLALDNEQFF. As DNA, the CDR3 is TGCAGCGTGCCGGGACTAGCACTAGACAATGAGCAGTTCTTC.

CDR3 residues: CSVEADIQETQYF. CDR3 DNA: TGCAGCGTTGAGGCGGATATACAAGAGACCCAGTACTTC. The rearrangement uses TRBV29-1 and TRBJ2-5, with D hard to call. V gave up 3 bases and J gave up 2 bases, with 10 bases separating them. CDR1 SQVTM and CDR2 ANQGSEA come from the germline V gene. The CDR3 runs 13 residues. The complete variable domain, with remaining parts taken from reference TRBV29-1 and TRBJ2-5, reads SAVISQKPSRDICQRGTSLTIQCQVDSQVTMMFWYRQQPGQSLTLIATANQGSEATYESGFVIDKFPISRPNLTFSTLTVSNMSPEDSSIYLCSVEADIQETQYFGPGTRLLVL.

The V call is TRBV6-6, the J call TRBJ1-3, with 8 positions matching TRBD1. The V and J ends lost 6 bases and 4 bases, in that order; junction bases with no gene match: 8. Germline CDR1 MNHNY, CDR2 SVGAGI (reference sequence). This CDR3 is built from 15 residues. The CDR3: CASSDRGLTGNTIYF. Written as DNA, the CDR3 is TGTGCCAGCAGCGACAGGGGACTCACCGGAAACACCATATATTTT.

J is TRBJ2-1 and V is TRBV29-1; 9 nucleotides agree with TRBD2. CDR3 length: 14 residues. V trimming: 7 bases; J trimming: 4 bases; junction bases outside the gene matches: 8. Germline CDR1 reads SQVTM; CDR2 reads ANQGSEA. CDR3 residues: CSGQSSGEYNEQFF. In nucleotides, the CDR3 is TGCAGCGGGCAATCTAGCGGGGAGTACAATGAGCAGTTCTTC.

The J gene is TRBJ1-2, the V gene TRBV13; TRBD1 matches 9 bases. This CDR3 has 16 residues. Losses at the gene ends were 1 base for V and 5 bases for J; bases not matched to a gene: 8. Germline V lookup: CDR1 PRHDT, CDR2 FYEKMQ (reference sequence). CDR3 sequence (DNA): TGTGCCAGCAGCTTAGAGCACTCGACAGGGGGTTATGGCTACACCTTC. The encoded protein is CASSLEHSTGGYGYTF.

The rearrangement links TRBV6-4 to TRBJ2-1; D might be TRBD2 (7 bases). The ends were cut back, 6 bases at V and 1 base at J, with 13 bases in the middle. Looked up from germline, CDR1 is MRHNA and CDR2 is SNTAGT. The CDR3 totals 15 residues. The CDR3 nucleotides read TGTGCCAGCAGCCGGGGGGCTAGGTCCTACAATGAGCAGTTCTTC. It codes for CASSRGARSYNEQFF.

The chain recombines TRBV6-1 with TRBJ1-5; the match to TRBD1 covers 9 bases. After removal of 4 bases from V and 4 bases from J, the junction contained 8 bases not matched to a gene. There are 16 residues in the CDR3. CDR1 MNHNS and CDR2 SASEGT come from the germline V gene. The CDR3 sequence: CASSVGTGIRNQPQHF. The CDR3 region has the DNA TGTGCCAGCAGTGTAGGGACAGGGATAAGAAATCAGCCCCAGCATTTT.

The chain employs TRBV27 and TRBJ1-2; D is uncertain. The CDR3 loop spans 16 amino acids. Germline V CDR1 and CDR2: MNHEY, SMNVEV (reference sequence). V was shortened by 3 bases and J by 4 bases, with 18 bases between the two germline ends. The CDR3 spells CASSFRSGMNSYGYTF. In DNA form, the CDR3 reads TGTGCCAGCAGTTTCCGTTCGGGGATGAATTCCTATGGCTACACCTTC.

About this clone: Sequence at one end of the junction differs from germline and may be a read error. CDR3: CASSTQTGSYNPPLHF. DNA for the CDR3: TGTGCCAGTAGTACCCAGACAGGGTCCTATAATCCACCCCTCCACTTT. This chain joins TRBV19 and TRBJ1-6, with 7 nucleotides matching TRBD1. Germline CDR1 reads LNHDA; CDR2 reads SQIVND (reference sequence). The CDR3 spans 16 residues.

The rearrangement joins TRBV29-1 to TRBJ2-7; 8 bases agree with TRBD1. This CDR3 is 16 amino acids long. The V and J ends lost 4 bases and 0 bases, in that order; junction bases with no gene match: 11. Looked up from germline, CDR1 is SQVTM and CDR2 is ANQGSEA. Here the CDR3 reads CSVGGIKDRVSYEQYF. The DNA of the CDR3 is TGCAGCGTTGGGGGGATTAAGGACAGGGTCTCCTACGAGCAGTACTTC.

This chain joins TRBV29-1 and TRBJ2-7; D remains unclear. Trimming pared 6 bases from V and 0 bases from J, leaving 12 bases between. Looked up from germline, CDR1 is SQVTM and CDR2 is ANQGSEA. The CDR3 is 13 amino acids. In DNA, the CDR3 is TGCAGCGTGGTCATACACAGCTCCTACGAGCAGTACTTC. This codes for CSVVIHSSYEQYF.

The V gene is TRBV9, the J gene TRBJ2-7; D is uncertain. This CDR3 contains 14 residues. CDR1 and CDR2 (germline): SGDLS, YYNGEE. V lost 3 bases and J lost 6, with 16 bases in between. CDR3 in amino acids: CASSANPGVGEQYF. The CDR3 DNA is TGTGCCAGCAGCGCAAACCCAGGCGTGGGCGAGCAGTACTTC.

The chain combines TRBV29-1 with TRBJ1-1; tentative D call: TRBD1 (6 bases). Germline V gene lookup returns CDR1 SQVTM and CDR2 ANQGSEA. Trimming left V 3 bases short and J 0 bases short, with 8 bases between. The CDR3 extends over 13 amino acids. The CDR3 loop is CSVEQGLNTEAFF. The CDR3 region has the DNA TGCAGCGTTGAGCAGGGGTTGAACACTGAAGCTTTCTTT.

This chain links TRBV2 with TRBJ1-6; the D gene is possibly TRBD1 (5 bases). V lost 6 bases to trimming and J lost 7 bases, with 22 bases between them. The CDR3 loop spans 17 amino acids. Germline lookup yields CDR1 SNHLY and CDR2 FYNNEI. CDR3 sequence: CASRAQRAGIENSPLHF. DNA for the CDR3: TGTGCCAGCAGGGCTCAACGGGCAGGGATCGAGAATTCACCCCTCCACTTT.